The following is a TCR beta chain sequence with its context. Its target is unknown. The CDR3 consists of 15 residues. Looked up from germline, CDR1 is LGHDT and CDR2 is YNNKEL (reference sequence). V lost 4 bases, J lost 10 bases, and 7 bases stayed unmatched. These data belong to a study of spatial heterogeneity in lung cancer. Background on the study: Consistently, beta-chain sequences turned up in larger numbers than alpha-chain sequences did. Findings of the study overall: Tumoral mutation counts were tracked by counts of expanded intratumoral alpha and beta TCRs.

The time point: sample taken at primary tumor resection. The donor group consisted of over 60 patients who had untreated, early-stage non-small cell lung cancer. In each case, whole RNA from tumor, nontumor lung or frozen PBMC was sequenced unsorted. TCRdb independently ran MiXCR on the 5' RACE reads; one entry per CDR3 protein. The sample gives 20,000 to 25,000 distinct CDR3 sequences, under 8% of which show up once; 10% is in the top ten. The receptor's source is a male donor with early-stage non-small cell lung cancer. The chain carries TRBV3-1 and TRBJ1-6; TRBD1 aligns across 10 bases. Sequences were derived from lung tumor tissue, sampled at surgery. The CDR3 bases are TGTGCCAGCAGCCGGCACGACAGGGGGCTATCACCCCTCCACTTT. This gives the protein CASSRHDRGLSPLHF. Filled out from reference TRBV3-1 and TRBJ1-6, the complete variable domain reads DTAVSQTPKYLVTQMGNDKSIKCEQNLGHDTMYWYKQDSKKFLKIMFSYNNKELIINETVPNRFSPKSPDKAHLNLHINSLELGDSAVYFCASSRHDRGLSPLHFGNGTRLTVT.